This entry describes one TCR beta chain. The antigen remains unidentified. This CDR3 is 15 amino acids long. CDR1 LNHNV and CDR2 YYDKDF come from the germline V gene (reference sequence). Trimming took 1 base from V and 6 from J; bases not matched to a gene: 6. The data stem from a study of CD8 T cells in ankylosing spondylitis. Whole-study results and caveats: Disease-linked clones had a CD8+ phenotype and relatively low frequency in peripheral blood. Several highly homologous variants formed a TCR beta motif that appeared characteristic of ankylosing spondylitis blood. Matched ankylosing spondylitis synovial fluid reportedly contained a significantly enriched population of disease-linked clones.

TCRdb passed the 5' RACE reads through MiXCR, listing each CDR3 protein once. Of about 220,000 distinct CDR3 sequences in the sample, about 7% are singletons; the top ten hold about 14%. This sequence joins TRBV15 and TRBJ2-1; 7 bases are shared with TRBD1. This sequence originates from a male donor with ankylosing spondylitis. Sequenced: blood, either unsorted or a sorted T cell fraction (not recorded which). This CDR3 is CATSRGMTGINEQFF. The CDR3 region has the DNA TGTGCCACCAGCAGAGGGATGACAGGGATCAATGAGCAGTTCTTC.